These 27 T cell receptor beta chains were all obtained from the same sample, sequenced in a study of blood T cell repertoires in COVID-19. Profiled with immunoSEQ multiplex PCR; TCRdb holds only in-frame clones, not every one. The sample includes 150,000 to 200,000 clones, more than 65% seen only once; the top ten take around 7%. The sequencing input was PBMCs or T cells enriched from blood (not recorded which). The receptors were sampled from a man aged 35 to 55 who had recovered from COVID-19.

V and J are TRBV11-3 and TRBJ1-2; 10 bases fit TRBD1. Looked up from germline, CDR1 is SGHNT and CDR2 is YENEEA. CDR3 length equals 17 residues. The trim removed 3 bases at V and 5 bases at J, leaving 12 bases unmatched. Here the CDR3 DNA reads TGTGCCAGCAGCTTGAACCAGGACAGGGGGGACCCTTATGGCTACACCTTC. Amino acid sequence: CASSLNQDRGDPYGYTF.

The chain carries TRBV14 and TRBJ2-7, with D perhaps TRBD1 (6 bases). Germline CDR1 and CDR2: SGHDN and FVKESK. V was shortened by 3 bases and J by 3 bases, with 12 bases between the two germline ends. The CDR3 length is 14 residues. DNA of the CDR3: TGTGCCAGCAGCCATACAGGGAACCTCTACGAGCAGTACTTC. Amino acid sequence: CASSHTGNLYEQYF.

The chain employs TRBV28 and TRBJ1-2; 8 bases align to TRBD1. The J segment lost 7 bases and the V segment lost 2 bases, leaving 9 bases of the junction unmatched. Per the germline V gene, CDR1 is MDHEN and CDR2 is SYDVKM. This CDR3 has 15 amino acids. CDR3 sequence reads: CASSLVGQVLGGYTF. The CDR3 DNA reads TGTGCCAGCAGTTTAGTGGGACAGGTTTTAGGTGGCTACACCTTC.

The genes are TRBV2 and TRBJ1-6; no clear D. Germline-derived CDR1 and CDR2 are SNHLY and FYNNEI. This CDR3 is 14 amino acids long. Trimming pared 0 bases from V and 7 bases from J, leaving 7 bases between. The CDR3 region is CASSEATNNSPLHF. The CDR3 DNA reads TGTGCCAGCAGTGAAGCCACAAACAATTCACCCCTCCACTTT.

The chain combines TRBV19 with TRBJ2-1, with D possibly TRBD1 on 6 matching bases. V dropped 8 bases and J dropped 6 bases, with 20 bases sitting between them. The germline V gene encodes CDR1 LNHDA and CDR2 SQIVND (reference sequence). CDR3 length equals 15 residues. CDR3 bases: TGTGCCAGTCGAAACAGGGTTGATTCTGGCAATGAGCAGTTCTTC. Its translation is CASRNRVDSGNEQFF.

The rearrangement joins TRBV25-1 to TRBJ2-7, with 8 nucleotides matching TRBD2. This CDR3 is 16 amino acids long. V shed 8 bases and J 2 bases; nucleotides not matched to a gene: 14. Germline V gene lookup returns CDR1 MGHDK and CDR2 SYGVNS. The CDR3 nucleotides are TGTGCCAGCCAGGCAGCGACAGCGGGGGTAACCTACGAGCAGTACTTC. It encodes CASQAATAGVTYEQYF.

The genes are TRBV5-5 and TRBJ1-3; TRBD1 is a possible D gene (6 bases). Per germline, CDR1 SGHKS and CDR2 YYEKEE (reference sequence). V was clipped by 8 bases and J by 4 bases, with 10 bases between them. The CDR3 is made up of 12 amino acids. CDR3 protein: CASQGSGNTIYF. CDR3 sequence (DNA): TGTGCCAGTCAGGGGTCAGGAAACACCATATATTTT.

This clone was observed a single time. The chain recombines TRBV6-5 with TRBJ1-1, with 7 bases matching TRBD1. CDR3 size: 12 residues. Germline lookup yields CDR1 MNHEY and CDR2 SVGAGI. With 7 bases clipped from V and 9 bases from J, the junction kept 8 bases outside the gene matches. CDR3 protein: CASIQTGLKAFF. DNA for the CDR3: TGTGCCAGCATCCAGACAGGGTTAAAAGCTTTCTTT.

This rearrangement joins TRBV5-5 to TRBJ2-7; 11 nucleotides line up with TRBD2. Germline V gene sequence: CDR1 SGHKS, CDR2 YYEKEE (reference sequence). The CDR3 loop spans 16 amino acids. The trim removed 1 base at V and 4 bases at J, leaving 7 bases unmatched. The CDR3 coding sequence is TGTGCCAGCAGCTTGCGGGCTAGCGGGGGGAGGTACGAGCAGTACTTC. This translates into CASSLRASGGRYEQYF.

J is TRBJ1-1 and V is TRBV10-1; weak D call: TRBD1 (5 bases). Trimming pared 9 bases from V and 5 bases from J, leaving 22 bases between. The CDR3 runs to 15 residues. Germline lookup yields CDR1 WNHNN and CDR2 SYGVQD (reference sequence). CDR3 protein: CARGPPKGQGTEAFF. The DNA for the CDR3 is TGCGCCAGAGGGCCACCAAAGGGGCAAGGGACTGAAGCTTTCTTT.

The V gene is TRBV11-3, the J gene TRBJ1-1, with a weak D call TRBD1 (6 bases). Germline V gene lookup returns CDR1 SGHNT and CDR2 YENEEA. V was pared by 4 bases and J by 5 bases, with 14 bases between. The CDR3 length is 14 residues. The CDR3 loop is CASSSTGQGTEAFF. CDR3 coding DNA: TGTGCCAGCAGCTCCACAGGGCAGGGAACTGAAGCTTTCTTT.

The J gene is TRBJ1-4, the V gene TRBV3-1 (or the pseudogene TRBV3-2); no clear D. The CDR3 has 11 residues. The V gene's germline CDR1 is LGHDT and CDR2 YNNKEL (reference sequence). The V end lost 7 bases, the J end lost 8 bases, and 8 bases lay between the germline ends. CDR3 sequence reads: CASKGREKLFF. The CDR3 bases are TGTGCCAGCAAAGGCAGGGAAAAACTGTTTTTT.

The genes are TRBV7-7 and TRBJ1-1, with D unresolved. Germline CDR1 reads SSHAT; CDR2 reads FNYEAQ (reference sequence). This CDR3 has 15 amino acids. Trimming removed 5 bases at V and 3 bases at J, with 16 bases between. The CDR3 here is CASSTRRVYHTEAFF. CDR3 nucleotide sequence: TGTGCCAGCAGCACGAGGAGGGTATATCACACTGAAGCTTTCTTT. Full variable domain (remainder filled in from reference TRBV7-7 and TRBJ1-1): GAGVSQSPRYKVTKRGQDVTLRCDPISSHATLYWYQQALGQGPEFLTYFNYEAQPDKSGLPSDRFSAERPEGSISTLTIQRTEQRDSAMYRCASSTRRVYHTEAFFGQGTRLTVV.

The V gene is TRBV5-6, the J gene TRBJ2-1; 7 nucleotides line up with TRBD1. Looked up from germline, CDR1 is SGHDT and CDR2 is YYEEEE. With 3 bases clipped from V and 4 bases from J, the junction kept 10 bases outside the gene matches. The CDR3 sequence is 16 residues long. CDR3 sequence reads: CASSSTLGDSYNEQFF. The CDR3 DNA follows: TGTGCCAGCAGCTCGACATTAGGGGACAGTTACAATGAGCAGTTCTTC.

The genes are TRBV5-1 and TRBJ2-2, with D tentatively TRBD1 (6 bases). V was cut by 3 bases and J by 6 bases, with 15 bases left in between. Germline CDR1 and CDR2: SGHRS and YFSETQ. The CDR3 runs to 15 residues. The CDR3: CASSSWTERPGELFF. CDR3 nucleotides: TGCGCCAGCAGCTCATGGACAGAGCGCCCCGGGGAGCTGTTTTTT. The whole variable domain, remainder taken from reference TRBV5-1 and TRBJ2-2, is KAGVTQTPRYLIKTRGQQVTLSCSPISGHRSVSWYQQTPGQGLQFLFEYFSETQRNKGNFPGRFSGRQFSNSRSEMNVSTLELGDSALYLCASSSWTERPGELFFGEGSRLTVL.

This clone has more than one count but fewer than ten. The rearrangement joins TRBV7-9 to TRBJ1-2; D gene ambiguous. The V gene's germline CDR1 is SEHNR and CDR2 FQNEAQ (reference sequence). V shed 2 bases and J shed 4 bases, with 8 bases lying between them. The CDR3 spans 13 residues. CDR3 amino acids: CASSLSFGYGYTF. In DNA form, the CDR3 reads TGTGCCAGCAGCTTAAGTTTCGGCTATGGCTACACCTTC.

This chain uses TRBV10-3 with TRBJ2-1, with TRBD1 as a possible D gene (5 bases). Between the trimmed V and J ends, which lost 3 bases and 7 bases, there was a span of 10 bases. The CDR3 contains 13 residues. In germline, CDR1 is ENHRY, CDR2 SYGVKD. CDR3 DNA sequence: TGTGCCATCAGTGAAAACAGGCCGAATGAGCAGTTCTTC. This codes for CAISENRPNEQFF.

V and J are TRBV6-1 and TRBJ1-2; no reliable D call. This CDR3 is 15 amino acids long. V was pared by 2 bases and J by 4 bases, with 14 bases between. Per germline, CDR1 MNHNS and CDR2 SASEGT. CDR3 residues: CASSELDILSYGYTF. The DNA of the CDR3 is TGTGCCAGCAGTGAACTCGACATTCTTTCCTATGGCTACACCTTC.

The chain employs TRBV24-1 and TRBJ1-1, with a tentative D call TRBD1 (5 bases). This CDR3 comprises 16 residues. Germline V lookup: CDR1 KGHDR, CDR2 SFDVKD. Trimming pared 4 bases from V and 3 bases from J, leaving 17 bases between. The CDR3 reads CATSEGGAGGHTEAFF. Here the CDR3 DNA reads TGTGCCACCAGTGAGGGCGGGGCCGGTGGACACACTGAAGCTTTCTTT.

V usage is TRBV19 and J usage is TRBJ1-5; no reliable D call. V lost 6 bases and J lost 7, with 25 bases in between. The CDR3 spans 17 residues. Germline-derived CDR1 and CDR2 are LNHDA and SQIVND (reference sequence). Here the CDR3 reads CASSPSSGRLAGQPQHF. CDR3 bases: TGTGCCAGTAGCCCCTCCAGCGGAAGGCTAGCAGGACAGCCCCAGCATTTT. The complete variable domain, with remaining parts taken from reference TRBV19 and TRBJ1-5, reads DGGITQSPKYLFRKEGQNVTLSCEQNLNHDAMYWYRQDPGQGLRLIYYSQIVNDFQKGDIAEGYSVSREKKESFPLTVTSAQKNPTAFYLCASSPSSGRLAGQPQHFGDGTRLSIL.

The genes are TRBV19 and TRBJ2-7; tentatively, D is TRBD1 (6 bases). The CDR3 is made up of 15 amino acids. Germline CDR1 and CDR2: LNHDA and SQIVND (reference sequence). Trimming stripped 3 bases from V and 0 bases from J, with 12 bases between. This chain's CDR3 is CASSILGGTSYEQYF. Here the CDR3 DNA reads TGTGCCAGTAGTATCCTTGGGGGCACCTCCTACGAGCAGTACTTC.

The V and J genes are TRBV30 and TRBJ2-3; D remains ambiguous. V was trimmed by 1 base and J by 8 bases, leaving 7 bases between them. This CDR3 contains 11 residues. CDR1 is GTSNPN, CDR2 SVGIG, per germline (reference sequence). CDR3 nucleotides: TGTGCCTGGAGTGAAATCTCTACGCAGTATTTT. Protein sequence: CAWSEISTQYF.

The rearrangement joins TRBV7-2 to TRBJ1-2; D remains unclear. Germline assignment: CDR1 SGHTA and CDR2 FQGNSA. V was shortened by 1 base and J by 7 bases, with 10 bases between the two germline ends. There are 13 residues in the CDR3. The CDR3 coding sequence is TGTGCCAGCAGCTTAGGTCGGGGTCGTGGCTACACCTTC. Translated, it gives CASSLGRGRGYTF.

This clone was counted once. This chain links TRBV6-6 with TRBJ2-7; D remains ambiguous. The CDR3 has 15 residues. V was trimmed by 0 bases and J by 0 bases, leaving 9 bases between them. The germline V gene has CDR1 MNHNY and CDR2 SVGAGI (reference sequence). This chain's CDR3 is CASSYSFSTSYEQYF. The CDR3 DNA reads TGTGCCAGCAGTTACTCGTTCTCTACCTCCTACGAGCAGTACTTC.

The chain recombines TRBV7-9 with TRBJ1-4; 8 bases agree with TRBD1. The CDR3 runs 15 residues. Germline CDR1 reads SEHNR; CDR2 reads FQNEAQ (reference sequence). V gave up 5 bases and J gave up 6 bases; unmatched junction bases: 8. CDR3 sequence (DNA): TGTGCCAGCAGCCGACCCGGGACAGGATATGAAAAACTGTTTTTT. Protein product: CASSRPGTGYEKLFF.

This chain connects TRBV6-1 to TRBJ1-6; the D gene is possibly TRBD1 (5 bases). Looked up from germline, CDR1 is MNHNS and CDR2 is SASEGT. The CDR3 spans 17 residues. Trimming shortened V by 1 base and J by 0 bases, and 10 bases separated the two germline ends. This chain's CDR3 is CASSEGQTSSYNSPLHF. The CDR3 DNA sequence: TGTGCCAGCAGTGAAGGACAGACGAGCTCCTATAATTCACCCCTCCACTTT.

This rearrangement joins TRBV5-1 to TRBJ1-2; 9 nucleotides agree with TRBD1. The CDR3 is 15 residues long. Germline V gene lookup returns CDR1 SGHRS and CDR2 YFSETQ. V lost 4 bases and J lost 5; bases outside the gene matches: 9. Written as DNA, the CDR3 is TGCGCCAGCAGCCAAGGACCGGGACAGGGTTATGGCTACACCTTC. It translates to CASSQGPGQGYGYTF.